Given below is one T cell receptor (beta chain) in context. The treatment was: some 20 received Ad26.COV2.S at low or high dose, single or two shots; several received placebo; per-sample allocation not given. Following the first vaccine or placebo injection, samples were taken on day 63. The sample came from a Boston adult aged 18-55 years. What was given as vaccine was an Ad26 vector encoding Wuhan-strain SARS-CoV-2 spike. This sample was included in a study of Ad26.COV2.S vaccination and SARS-CoV-2 variants. Background on the study: Enrolled in COV1001, the donor was in the Ad26.COV2.S trial arm, which received the vaccine. Doses of Ad26.COV2.S were injected into muscle once or twice, 56 days apart.

Some clones are missing from TCRdb's copy, which holds only in-frame ones; the method was immunoSEQ multiplex PCR. The repertoire includes about 380,000 clones, 83% of them detected once, and about 7.1% sits in the top ten. This TCR came from a person between 18 and 59 years old who received the Ad26.COV2.S COVID-19 vaccine or a placebo. Sequenced material: peripheral blood, taken in a trial of Ad26.COV2.S vaccine versus placebo.

The DNA of the CDR3 is TGCGCCAGCAGCCCACGTATTGGACAGGGGAACACTGAAGCTTTCTTT. Translating gives CASSPRIGQGNTEAFF. The chain joins TRBV5-1 to TRBJ1-1, with 8 bases that match TRBD1. Germline CDR1 SGHRS, CDR2 YFSETQ. The V segment lost 4 bases and the J segment 1 base; nucleotides outside the gene matches: 9. The CDR3 spans 16 residues.